This paragraph reports one TCR beta chain. What it recognizes is unknown. In TCRdb, the reads were re-called with MiXCR into one record per CDR3 protein. The sample carries about 110,000 distinct CDR3 sequences, roughly 39% recorded once. The CDR3 sequence is 18 residues long. Trimming took 0 bases from V and 4 from J; bases not matched to a gene: 13. Germline V lookup: CDR1 DFQATT, CDR2 SNEGSKA (reference sequence). The source of the sample is a study of T cell repertoires in cytomegalovirus infection. Study information: Well-studied HLA-B-restricted epitopes and recently identified HLA-C-restricted epitopes of CMV were both used in the study. A matching HLA type, together with CMV infection, was signaled by public TCR beta signatures.

General study results and limits: Cumulative frequency (of public TCR beta family members) identified carriers of CMV plus the relevant HLA. HLA-C-restricted CMV clonotypes gave the most frequent clonotype in two of eight donors.

This receptor was identified in a human donor in good health (CMV status not recorded). Some clones in this sample may be carry-over from other donors' samples. This chain uses TRBV20-1 with TRBJ2-2, with 8 bases identical to TRBD1. The sample here was CD8+ T cells from cultured PBMCs, taken from culture after CMV antigen stimulation. For the CDR3, the DNA is TGCAGTGCTAGAGATTGGGCGGGACAGGCCCTGGGCACCGGGGAGCTGTTTTTT. Translating it yields CSARDWAGQALGTGELFF.